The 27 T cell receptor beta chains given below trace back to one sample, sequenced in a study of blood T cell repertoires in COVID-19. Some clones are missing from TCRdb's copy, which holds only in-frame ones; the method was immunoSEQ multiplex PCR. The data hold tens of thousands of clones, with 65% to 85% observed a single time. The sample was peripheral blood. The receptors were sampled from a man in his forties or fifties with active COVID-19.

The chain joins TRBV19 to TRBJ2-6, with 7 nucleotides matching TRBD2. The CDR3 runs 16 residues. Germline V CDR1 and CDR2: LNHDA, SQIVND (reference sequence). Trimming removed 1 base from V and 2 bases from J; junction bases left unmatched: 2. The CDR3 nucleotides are TGTGCCAGTAGTATAGCGGGGAGGGCTGGGGCCAACGTCCTGACTTTC. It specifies CASSIAGRAGANVLTF.

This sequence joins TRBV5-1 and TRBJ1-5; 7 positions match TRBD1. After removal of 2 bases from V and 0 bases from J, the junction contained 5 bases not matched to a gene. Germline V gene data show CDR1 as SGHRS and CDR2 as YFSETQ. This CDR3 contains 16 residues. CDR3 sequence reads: CASSLSDRVSNQPQHF. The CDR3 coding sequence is TGCGCCAGCAGCTTAAGTGACAGGGTTAGCAATCAGCCCCAGCATTTT.

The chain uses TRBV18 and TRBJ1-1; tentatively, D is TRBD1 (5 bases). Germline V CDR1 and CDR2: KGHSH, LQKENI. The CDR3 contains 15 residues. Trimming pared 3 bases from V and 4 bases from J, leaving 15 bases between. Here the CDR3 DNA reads TGTGCCAGCTCACCCAAGAGCGGGGGTGGCACTGAAGCTTTCTTT. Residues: CASSPKSGGGTEAFF.

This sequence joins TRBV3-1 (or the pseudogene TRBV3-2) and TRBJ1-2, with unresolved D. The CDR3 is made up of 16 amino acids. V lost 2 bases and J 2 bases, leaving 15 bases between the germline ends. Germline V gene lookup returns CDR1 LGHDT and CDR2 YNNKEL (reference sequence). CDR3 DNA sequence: TGTGCCAGCAGCCAACAGTTATTCGTACAGAACTATGGCTACACCTTC. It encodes CASSQQLFVQNYGYTF.

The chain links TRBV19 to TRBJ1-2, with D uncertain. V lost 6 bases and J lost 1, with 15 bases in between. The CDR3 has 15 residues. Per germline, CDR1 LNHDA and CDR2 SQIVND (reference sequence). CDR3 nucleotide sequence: TGTGCCAGTAGGGAAGAGGACTTAATTAACTATGGCTACACCTTC. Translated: CASREEDLINYGYTF.

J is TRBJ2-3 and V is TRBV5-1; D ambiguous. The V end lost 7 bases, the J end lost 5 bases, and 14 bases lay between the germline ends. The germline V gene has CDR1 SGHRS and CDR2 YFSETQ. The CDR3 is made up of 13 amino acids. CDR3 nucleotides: TGCGCCAGCGCCCGAGGTTCGGGAGATACGCAGTATTTT. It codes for CASARGSGDTQYF.

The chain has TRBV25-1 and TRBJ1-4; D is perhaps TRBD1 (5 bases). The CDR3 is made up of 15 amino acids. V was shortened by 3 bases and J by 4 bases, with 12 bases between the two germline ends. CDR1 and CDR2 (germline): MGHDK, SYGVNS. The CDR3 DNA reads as TGTGCCAGCAGTGATTTCGCAGGGTATAATGAAAAACTGTTTTTT. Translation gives CASSDFAGYNEKLFF.

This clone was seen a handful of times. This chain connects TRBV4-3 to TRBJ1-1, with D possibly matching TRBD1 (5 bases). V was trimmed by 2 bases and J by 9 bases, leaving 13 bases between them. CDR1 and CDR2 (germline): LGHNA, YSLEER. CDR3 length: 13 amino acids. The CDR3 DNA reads TGCGCCAGCAGCCAAAGGCAGGGTCTCCAAGCTTTCTTT. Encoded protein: CASSQRQGLQAFF.

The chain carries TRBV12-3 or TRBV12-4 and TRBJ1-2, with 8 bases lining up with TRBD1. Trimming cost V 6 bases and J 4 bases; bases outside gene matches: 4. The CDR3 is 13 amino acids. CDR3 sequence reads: CASRQTGGYGYTF. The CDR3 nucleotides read TGTGCCAGCAGACAAACAGGGGGCTATGGCTACACCTTC.

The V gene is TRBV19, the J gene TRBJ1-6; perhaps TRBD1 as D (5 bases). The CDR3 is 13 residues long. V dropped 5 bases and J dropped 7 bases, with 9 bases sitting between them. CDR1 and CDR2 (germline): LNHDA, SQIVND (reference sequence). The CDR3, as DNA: TGTGCCAGTAGTCAGGACATCAATTCACCCCTCCACTTT. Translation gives CASSQDINSPLHF.

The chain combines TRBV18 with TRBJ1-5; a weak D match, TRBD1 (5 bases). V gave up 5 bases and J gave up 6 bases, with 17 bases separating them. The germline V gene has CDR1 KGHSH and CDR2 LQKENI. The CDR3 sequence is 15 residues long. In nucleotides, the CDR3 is TGTGCCAGCTCATCAGAGCAGGGTTTGGGTCAGCCCCAGCATTTT. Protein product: CASSSEQGLGQPQHF.

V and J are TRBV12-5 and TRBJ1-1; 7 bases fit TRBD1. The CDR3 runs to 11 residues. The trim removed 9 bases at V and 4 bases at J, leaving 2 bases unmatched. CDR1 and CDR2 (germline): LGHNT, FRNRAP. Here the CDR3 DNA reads TGTGCTAGCAGGACAGGCACTGAAGCTTTCTTT. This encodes CASRTGTEAFF.

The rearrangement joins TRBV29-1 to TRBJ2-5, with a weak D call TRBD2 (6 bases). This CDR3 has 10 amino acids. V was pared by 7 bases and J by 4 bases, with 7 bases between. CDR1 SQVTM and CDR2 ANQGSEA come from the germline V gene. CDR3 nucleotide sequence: TGCAGCGGGAGGGGAGAGACCCAGTACTTC. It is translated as CSGRGETQYF.

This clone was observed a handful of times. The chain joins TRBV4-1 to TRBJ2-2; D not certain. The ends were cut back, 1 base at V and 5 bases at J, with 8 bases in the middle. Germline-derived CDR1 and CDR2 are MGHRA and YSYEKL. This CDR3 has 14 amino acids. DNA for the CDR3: TGCGCCAGCAGCCAAGGTGAGGCAACCGGGGAGCTGTTTTTT. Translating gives CASSQGEATGELFF.

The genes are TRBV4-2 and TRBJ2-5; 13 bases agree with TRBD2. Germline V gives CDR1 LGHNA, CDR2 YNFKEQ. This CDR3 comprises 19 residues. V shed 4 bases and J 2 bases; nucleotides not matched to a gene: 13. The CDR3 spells CASSRARTSGSGGQETQYF. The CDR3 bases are TGTGCCAGCAGCCGAGCCAGGACTAGCGGGAGCGGGGGACAAGAGACCCAGTACTTC.

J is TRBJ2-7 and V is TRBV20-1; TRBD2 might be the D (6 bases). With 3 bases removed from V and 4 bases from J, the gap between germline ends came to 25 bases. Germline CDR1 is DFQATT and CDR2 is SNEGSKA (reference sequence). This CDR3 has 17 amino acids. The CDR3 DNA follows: TGCAGTGCTAGTTTCCCAACAGCGGGTAGCGACTCTTACGAGCAGTACTTC. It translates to CSASFPTAGSDSYEQYF.

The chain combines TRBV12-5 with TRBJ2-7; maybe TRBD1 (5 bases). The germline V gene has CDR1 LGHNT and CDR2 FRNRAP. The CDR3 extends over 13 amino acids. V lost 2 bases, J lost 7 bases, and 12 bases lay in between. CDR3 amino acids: CASGLPGREEQYF. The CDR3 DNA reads TGTGCTAGTGGTTTGCCGGGCAGGGAAGAGCAGTACTTC.

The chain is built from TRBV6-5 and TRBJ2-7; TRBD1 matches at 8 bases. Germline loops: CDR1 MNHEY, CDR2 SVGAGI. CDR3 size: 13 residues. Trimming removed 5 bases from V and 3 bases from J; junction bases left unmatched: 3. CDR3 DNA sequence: TGTGCCAGCAGTAGACAGGGGATCTACGAGCAGTACTTC. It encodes CASSRQGIYEQYF.

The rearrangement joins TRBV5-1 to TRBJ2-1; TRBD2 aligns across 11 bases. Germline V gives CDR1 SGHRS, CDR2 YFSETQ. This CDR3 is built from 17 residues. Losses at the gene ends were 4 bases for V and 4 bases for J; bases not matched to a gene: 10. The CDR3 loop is CASSLPGTSGEYNEQFF. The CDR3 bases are TGCGCCAGCAGCCTACCCGGGACTAGCGGAGAGTACAATGAGCAGTTCTTC.

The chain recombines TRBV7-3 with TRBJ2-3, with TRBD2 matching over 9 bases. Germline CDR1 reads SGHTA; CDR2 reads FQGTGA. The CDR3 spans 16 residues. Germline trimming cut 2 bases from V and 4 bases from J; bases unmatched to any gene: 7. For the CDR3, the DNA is TGTGCCAGCAGCTTATCTGCTAGCGGGATCTCAGATACGCAGTATTTT. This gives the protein CASSLSASGISDTQYF.

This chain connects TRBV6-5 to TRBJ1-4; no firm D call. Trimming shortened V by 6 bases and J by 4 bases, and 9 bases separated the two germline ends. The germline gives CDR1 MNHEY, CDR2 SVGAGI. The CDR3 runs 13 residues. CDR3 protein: CASSRSINEKLFF. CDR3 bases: TGTGCCAGCAGCAGGTCGATTAATGAAAAACTGTTTTTT.

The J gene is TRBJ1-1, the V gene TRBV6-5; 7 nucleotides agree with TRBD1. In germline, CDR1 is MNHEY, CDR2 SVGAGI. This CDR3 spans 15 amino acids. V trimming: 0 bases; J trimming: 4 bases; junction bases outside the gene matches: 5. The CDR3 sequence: CASSYSRGQSTEAFF. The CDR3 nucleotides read TGTGCCAGCAGTTACTCGAGGGGACAGAGCACTGAAGCTTTCTTT.

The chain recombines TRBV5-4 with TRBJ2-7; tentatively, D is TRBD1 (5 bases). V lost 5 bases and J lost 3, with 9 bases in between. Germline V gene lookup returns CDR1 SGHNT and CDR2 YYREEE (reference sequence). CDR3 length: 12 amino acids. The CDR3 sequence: CASRYDSYEQYF. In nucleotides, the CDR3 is TGTGCCAGCAGATACGACAGCTACGAGCAGTACTTC.

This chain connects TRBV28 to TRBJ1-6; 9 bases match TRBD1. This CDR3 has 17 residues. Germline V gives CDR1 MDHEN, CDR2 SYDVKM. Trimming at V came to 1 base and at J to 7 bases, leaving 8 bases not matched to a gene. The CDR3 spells CASSLSGQGRRNSPLHF. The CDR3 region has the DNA TGTGCCAGCAGTTTATCCGGACAGGGGCGACGCAATTCACCCCTCCACTTT.

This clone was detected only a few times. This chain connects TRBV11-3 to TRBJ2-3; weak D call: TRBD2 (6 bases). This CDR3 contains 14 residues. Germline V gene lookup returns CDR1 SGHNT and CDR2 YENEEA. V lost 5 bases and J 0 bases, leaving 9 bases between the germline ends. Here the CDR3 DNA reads TGTGCCAGCAGCGTGCGGGGTAGCACAGATACGCAGTATTTT. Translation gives CASSVRGSTDTQYF.

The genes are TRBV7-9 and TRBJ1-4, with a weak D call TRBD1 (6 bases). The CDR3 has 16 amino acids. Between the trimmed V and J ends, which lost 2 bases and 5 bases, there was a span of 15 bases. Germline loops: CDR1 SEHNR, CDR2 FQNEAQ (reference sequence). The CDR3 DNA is TGTGCCAGCAGCTTAAGGGGGTACGACAGCAATGAAAAACTGTTTTTT. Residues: CASSLRGYDSNEKLFF.

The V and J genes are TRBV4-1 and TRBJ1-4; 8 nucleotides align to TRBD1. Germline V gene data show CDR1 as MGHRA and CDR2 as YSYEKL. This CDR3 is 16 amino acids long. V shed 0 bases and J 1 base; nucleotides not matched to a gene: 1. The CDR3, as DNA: TGCGCCAGCAGCCAAGAAACAGGGGGAACTAATGAAAAACTGTTTTTT. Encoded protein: CASSQETGGTNEKLFF.